The rows below give T cell receptor beta chains drawn from one sample of a study of T cells of healthy individuals. TCRdb processed the 5' RACE reads anew with MiXCR; each CDR3 protein has one entry. The sample records about 53,000 distinct CDR3 sequences, roughly 14% being singletons. These receptors were obtained from a human donor in good health. Both conserved end residues are part of each CDR3. The order of the fields is J gene, V gene, clone size, D gene, CDR3 DNA, CDR3 protein. D genes are given only for firm matches. Some rows mark clone size as missing; the rest say once, few, many or name a class of expanded clone.

>TRBJ2-2|TRBV4-1|.|TRBD2
TGCGCCAGCAGCCAGAAGCGGGGGGGCATGTCCGGGGAGCTGTTTTTT
CASSQKRGGMSGELFF
>TRBJ1-5|TRBV6-1|few|.
TGTGCCAGCATCCACTGGGCGACGGAGAATCAGCCCCAGCATTTT
CASIHWATENQPQHF
>TRBJ1-2|TRBV27|few|.
TGTGCCAGCAGGGAGACACAGGGTAGCGGCTATGGCTACACCTTC
CASRETQGSGYGYTF
>TRBJ1-4|TRBV6-2/TRBV6-3|many|.
TGTGCCAGCAGTGAAGCAAATGAAAAACTGTTTTTT
CASSEANEKLFF
>TRBJ2-3|TRBV13|few|.
TGTGCCAGCAGCTCGGACTACCATACGCAGTATTTT
CASSSDYHTQYF
>TRBJ1-2|TRBV11-2|once|.
TGTGCCAGCAGCTTAGAAGGGAGGGGCCGAACTAACTATGGCTACACCTTC
CASSLEGRGRTNYGYTF
>TRBJ1-1|TRBV7-2|few|TRBD1
TGTGCCAGCAGCTTATTTGACAGGGGGCCATCTGAAGCTTTCTTT
CASSLFDRGPSEAFF
>TRBJ2-1|TRBV5-5|many|TRBD2
TGTGCCAGCAGACGGACTAGCGGGGGGCTAACGTCCAATGAGCAGTTCTTC
CASRRTSGGLTSNEQFF
>TRBJ2-7|TRBV18|many|TRBD1
TGTGCCAGCTCACCAGACAGGGGCCTCTCCTACGAGCAGTACTTC
CASSPDRGLSYEQYF
>TRBJ2-2|TRBV18|many|.
TGTGCCAGCTCGTACGACGAGGCCGGGGAGCTGTTTTTT
CASSYDEAGELFF
>TRBJ2-5|TRBV20-1|many|TRBD1
TGCAGTGCCAAAGGGACAGCCCAAGAGACCCAGTACTTC
CSAKGTAQETQYF
>TRBJ2-7|TRBV6-6|.|.
TGTGCCAGCAGTTACGCAGCAGTCGCACCCTACGAGCAGTACTTC
CASSYAAVAPYEQYF
>TRBJ2-5|TRBV5-1|few|.
TGCGCCAGCAGCTTGAGGCAGTCGGAGACCCAGTACTTC
CASSLRQSETQYF
>TRBJ1-6|TRBV2|many|.
TGTGCCAGCACTTCCGACCGGGACCCCGGTGGGTCACCCCTCCACTTT
CASTSDRDPGGSPLHF
>TRBJ2-2|TRBV6-1|many|TRBD1
TGTGCCAGCAGTGGCCGGACAGGGTACACCGGGGAGCTGTTTTTT
CASSGRTGYTGELFF
>TRBJ2-7|TRBV20-1|.|.
TGCAGTGCTAGAGTGGGAGACTACGAGCAGTACTTC
CSARVGDYEQYF
>TRBJ2-1|TRBV11-2|.|.
TGTGCCAGCAGCTCGGGGGTCCAGGGGTACAATGAGCAGTTCTTC
CASSSGVQGYNEQFF
>TRBJ2-7|TRBV19|.|TRBD1
TGTGCCAGTACCAGGGACAGGGAAACCTACGAGCAGTACTTC
CASTRDRETYEQYF
>TRBJ1-2|TRBV4-3|many|.
TGCGCCAGCAGCCAAGAGACAGCCTCTGGCTACACCTTC
CASSQETASGYTF
>TRBJ1-2|TRBV27|few|TRBD1
TGTGCCAGCAGGCGACAGGGGCTGGACTATGGCTACACCTTC
CASRRQGLDYGYTF
>TRBJ1-2|TRBV6-4|many|.
TGTGCCAGCAGTGACTACGAGGACACTTCTAACTATGGCTACACCTTC
CASSDYEDTSNYGYTF
>TRBJ2-7|TRBV11-3|many|TRBD1
TGTGCCAGCAGCCTAGGGACAGGGGAGACCTACGAGCAGTACTTC
CASSLGTGETYEQYF
>TRBJ2-7|TRBV7-8|.|.
TGTGCCAGCAGCTTAGCACCCGATACCTACGAGCAGTACTTC
CASSLAPDTYEQYF
>TRBJ1-6|TRBV2|many|.
TGTGCCAGCAGCCCTACTGATTCACCCCTCCACTTT
CASSPTDSPLHF
>TRBJ2-1|TRBV5-5|.|.
TGTGCCAGCAGCTTGGTTACTATTAGCTCCTACAATGAGCAGTTCTTC
CASSLVTISSYNEQFF
>TRBJ1-3|TRBV9|many|.
TGTGCCAGCAGCGTAGCTCCGGTCTCTGGAAACACCATATATTTT
CASSVAPVSGNTIYF
>TRBJ2-1|TRBV27|few|.
TGTGCCAGCAGTTTATACCCCAGCGCGTCATCCTACAATGAGCAGTTCTTC
CASSLYPSASSYNEQFF
>TRBJ2-3|TRBV5-1|.|.
TGCGCCAGCAGCTTGGACAGGCCACAAACAGATACGCAGTATTTT
CASSLDRPQTDTQYF
>TRBJ1-4|TRBV12-3/TRBV12-4|.|TRBD1
TGTGCCAGCAGTTCGACAGGGGGGCTGTTTTTT
CASSSTGGLFF
>TRBJ1-1|TRBV10-3|many|.
TGTGCCATCAGTGAGTCGCCCGCCGGGAACACTGAAGCTTTCTTT
CAISESPAGNTEAFF
>TRBJ2-7|TRBV2|many|TRBD2
TGTGCCAGCAGCGCCGGGACTAGCGCCTCCTACGAGCAGTACTTC
CASSAGTSASYEQYF
>TRBJ1-2|TRBV5-1|.|.
TGCGCCAGCAGCGAGACATCAGAGGCTGGCTACACCTTC
CASSETSEAGYTF